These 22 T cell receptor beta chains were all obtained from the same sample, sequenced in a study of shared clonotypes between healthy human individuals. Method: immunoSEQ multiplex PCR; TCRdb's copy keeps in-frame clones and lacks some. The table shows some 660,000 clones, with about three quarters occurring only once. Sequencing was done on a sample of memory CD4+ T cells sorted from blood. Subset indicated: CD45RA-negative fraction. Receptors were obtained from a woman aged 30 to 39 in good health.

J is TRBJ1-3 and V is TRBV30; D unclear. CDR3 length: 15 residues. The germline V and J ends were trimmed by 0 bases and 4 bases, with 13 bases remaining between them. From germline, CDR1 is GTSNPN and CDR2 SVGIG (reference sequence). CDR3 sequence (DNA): TGTGCCTGGAGTGTTTGGGCGGCTACCGGAAACACCATATATTTT. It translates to CAWSVWAATGNTIYF.

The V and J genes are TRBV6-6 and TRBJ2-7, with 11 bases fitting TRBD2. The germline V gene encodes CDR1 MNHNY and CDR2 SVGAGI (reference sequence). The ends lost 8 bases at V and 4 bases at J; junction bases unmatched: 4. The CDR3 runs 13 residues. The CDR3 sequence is CASGTSGSYEQYF. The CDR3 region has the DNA TGTGCCAGCGGAACTAGCGGGAGTTACGAGCAGTACTTC.

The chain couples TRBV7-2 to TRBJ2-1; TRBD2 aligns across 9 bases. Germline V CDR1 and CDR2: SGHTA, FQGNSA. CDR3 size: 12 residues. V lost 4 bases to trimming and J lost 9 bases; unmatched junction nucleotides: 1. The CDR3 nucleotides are TGTGCCAGCAGCTCACTAGCGGGTGAGCAGTTCTTC. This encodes CASSSLAGEQFF.

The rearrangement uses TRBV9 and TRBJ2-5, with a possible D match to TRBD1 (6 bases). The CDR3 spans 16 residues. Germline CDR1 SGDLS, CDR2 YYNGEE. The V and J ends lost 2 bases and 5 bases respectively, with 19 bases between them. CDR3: CASSVSGTPRWETQYF. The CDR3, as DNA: TGTGCCAGCAGCGTCTCCGGGACACCCCGGTGGGAGACCCAGTACTTC.

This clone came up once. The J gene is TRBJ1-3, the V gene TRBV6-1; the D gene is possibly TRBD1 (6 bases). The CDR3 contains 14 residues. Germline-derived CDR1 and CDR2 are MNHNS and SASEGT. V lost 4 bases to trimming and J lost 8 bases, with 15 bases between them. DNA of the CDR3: TGTGCCAGCAGTGGGGAATCGGGGGCACACACCATATATTTT. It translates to CASSGESGAHTIYF.

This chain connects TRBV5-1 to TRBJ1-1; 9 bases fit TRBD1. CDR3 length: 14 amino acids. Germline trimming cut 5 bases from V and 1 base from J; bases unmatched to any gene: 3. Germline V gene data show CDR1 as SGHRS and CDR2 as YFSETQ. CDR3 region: CASRGQGWNTEAFF. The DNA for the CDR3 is TGCGCCAGCAGGGGACAGGGATGGAACACTGAAGCTTTCTTT.

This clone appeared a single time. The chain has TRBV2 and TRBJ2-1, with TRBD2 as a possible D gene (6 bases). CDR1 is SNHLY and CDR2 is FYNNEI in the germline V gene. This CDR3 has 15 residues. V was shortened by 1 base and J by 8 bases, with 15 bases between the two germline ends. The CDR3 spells CASSEGRVGSDEQFF. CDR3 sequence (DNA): TGTGCCAGCAGTGAAGGGAGGGTAGGTTCTGATGAGCAGTTCTTC.

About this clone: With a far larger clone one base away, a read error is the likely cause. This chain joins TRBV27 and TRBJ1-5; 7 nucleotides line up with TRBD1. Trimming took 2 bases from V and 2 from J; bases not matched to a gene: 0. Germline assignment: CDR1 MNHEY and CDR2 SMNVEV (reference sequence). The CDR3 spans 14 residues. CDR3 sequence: CASSLTGGNQPQHF. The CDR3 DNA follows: TGTGCCAGCAGTTTAACAGGGGGCAATCAGCCCCAGCATTTT.

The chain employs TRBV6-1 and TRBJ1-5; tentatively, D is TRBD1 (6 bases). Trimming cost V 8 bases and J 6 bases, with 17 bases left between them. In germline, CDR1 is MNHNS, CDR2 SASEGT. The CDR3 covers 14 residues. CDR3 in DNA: TGTGCCAGCCACGAGGGGGTGTCCGGTCAGCCCCAGCATTTT. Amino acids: CASHEGVSGQPQHF.

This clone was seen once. CDR3 region: CASSVRLAGYNEQFF. CDR3 sequence (DNA): TGTGCCAGCAGCGTAAGACTAGCGGGTTACAATGAGCAGTTCTTC. This chain uses TRBV9 with TRBJ2-1; 10 bases match TRBD2. The CDR3 loop spans 15 amino acids. CDR1 and CDR2 from the germline V gene are SGDLS and YYNGEE. J was trimmed by 4 bases and V by 1 base; bases with no gene match: 2.

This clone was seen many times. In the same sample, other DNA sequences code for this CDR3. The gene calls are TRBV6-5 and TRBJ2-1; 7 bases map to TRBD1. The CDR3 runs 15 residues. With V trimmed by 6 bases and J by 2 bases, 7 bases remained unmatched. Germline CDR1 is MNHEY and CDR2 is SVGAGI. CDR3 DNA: TGTGCCAGCAGCCCAAGACAGGGTACCTACAATGAGCAGTTCTTC. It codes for CASSPRQGTYNEQFF.

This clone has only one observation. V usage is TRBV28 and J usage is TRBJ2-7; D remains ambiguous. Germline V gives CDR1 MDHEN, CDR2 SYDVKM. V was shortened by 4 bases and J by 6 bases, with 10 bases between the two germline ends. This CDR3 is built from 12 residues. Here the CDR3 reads CASSSVLAEQYF. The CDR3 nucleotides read TGTGCCAGCAGTTCGGTGCTGGCCGAGCAGTACTTC.

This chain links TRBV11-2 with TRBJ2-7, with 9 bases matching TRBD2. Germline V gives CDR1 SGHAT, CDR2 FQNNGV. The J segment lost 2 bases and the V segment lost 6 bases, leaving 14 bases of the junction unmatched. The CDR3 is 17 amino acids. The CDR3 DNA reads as TGTGCCAGCAGGCCCACCCCCAGCGGGAGGCCCACCTACGAGCAGTACTTC. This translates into CASRPTPSGRPTYEQYF.

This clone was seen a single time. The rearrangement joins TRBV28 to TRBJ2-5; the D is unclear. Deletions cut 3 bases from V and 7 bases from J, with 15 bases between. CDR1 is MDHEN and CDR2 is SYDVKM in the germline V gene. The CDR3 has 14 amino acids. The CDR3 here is CASSFGQVRATQYF. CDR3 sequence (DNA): TGTGCCAGCAGTTTCGGGCAGGTCCGGGCGACCCAGTACTTC.

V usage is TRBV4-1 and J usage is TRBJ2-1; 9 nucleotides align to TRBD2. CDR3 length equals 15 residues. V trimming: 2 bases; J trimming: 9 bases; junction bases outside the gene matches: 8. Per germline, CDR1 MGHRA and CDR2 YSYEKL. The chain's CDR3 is CASSQSPSGKGEQFF. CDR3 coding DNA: TGCGCCAGCAGCCAATCCCCTAGCGGGAAAGGTGAGCAGTTCTTC.

The DNA for the CDR3 is TGTGCCAGCAGTTACTCCCACACGGAGACCCAGTACTTC. Its protein product is CASSYSHTETQYF. This chain uses TRBV6-5 with TRBJ2-5; D remains ambiguous. The CDR3 totals 13 residues. Germline V gene sequence: CDR1 MNHEY, CDR2 SVGAGI. The V gene lost 0 bases and the J gene lost 5 bases, with 7 bases spanning the gap.

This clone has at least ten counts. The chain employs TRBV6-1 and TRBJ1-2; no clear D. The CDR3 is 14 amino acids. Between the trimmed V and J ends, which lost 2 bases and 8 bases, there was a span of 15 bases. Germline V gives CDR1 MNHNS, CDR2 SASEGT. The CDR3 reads CASSESRGFYGYTF. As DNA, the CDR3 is TGTGCCAGCAGTGAATCCCGGGGTTTCTACGGCTACACCTTC.

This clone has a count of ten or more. CDR3 DNA: TGTGCCAGCAGCCGGCCAGTTAGCTCCTACAATGAGCAGTTCTTC. The encoded protein is CASSRPVSSYNEQFF. J is TRBJ2-1 and V is TRBV4-2; no firm D call. The CDR3 is 15 residues long. Between the trimmed V and J ends, which lost 4 bases and 0 bases, there was a span of 10 bases. From germline, CDR1 is LGHNA and CDR2 YNFKEQ.

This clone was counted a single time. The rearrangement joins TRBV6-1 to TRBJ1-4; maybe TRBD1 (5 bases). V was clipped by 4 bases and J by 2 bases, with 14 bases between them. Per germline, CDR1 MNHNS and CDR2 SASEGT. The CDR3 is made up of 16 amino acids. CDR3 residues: CASSATMTATNEKLFF. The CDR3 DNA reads TGTGCCAGCAGTGCTACCATGACAGCTACTAATGAAAAACTGTTTTTT.

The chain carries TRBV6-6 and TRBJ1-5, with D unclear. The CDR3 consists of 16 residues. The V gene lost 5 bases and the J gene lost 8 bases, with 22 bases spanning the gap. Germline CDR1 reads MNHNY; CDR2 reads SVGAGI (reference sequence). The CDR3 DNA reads TGTGCCAGCAGTACGCTTGGGTGGGTGGGCACGGAGCCCCAGCATTTT. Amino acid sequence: CASSTLGWVGTEPQHF.

DNA of the CDR3: TGTGCCAGCTCGACTAGCAGAGGCTACGAGCAGTACTTC. Protein sequence: CASSTSRGYEQYF. This sequence joins TRBV6-6 and TRBJ2-7; 7 bases are shared with TRBD2. The length of the CDR3 is 13 residues. CDR1 is MNHNY, CDR2 SVGAGI, per germline (reference sequence). V lost 8 bases and J lost 3; bases outside the gene matches: 7.

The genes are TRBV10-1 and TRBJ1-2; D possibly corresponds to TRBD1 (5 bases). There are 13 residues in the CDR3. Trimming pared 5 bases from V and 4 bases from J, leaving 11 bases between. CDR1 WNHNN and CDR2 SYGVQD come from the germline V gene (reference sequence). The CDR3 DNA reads TGCGCCAGCAGTCCAGGGACCTTCTATGGCTACACCTTC. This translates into CASSPGTFYGYTF.